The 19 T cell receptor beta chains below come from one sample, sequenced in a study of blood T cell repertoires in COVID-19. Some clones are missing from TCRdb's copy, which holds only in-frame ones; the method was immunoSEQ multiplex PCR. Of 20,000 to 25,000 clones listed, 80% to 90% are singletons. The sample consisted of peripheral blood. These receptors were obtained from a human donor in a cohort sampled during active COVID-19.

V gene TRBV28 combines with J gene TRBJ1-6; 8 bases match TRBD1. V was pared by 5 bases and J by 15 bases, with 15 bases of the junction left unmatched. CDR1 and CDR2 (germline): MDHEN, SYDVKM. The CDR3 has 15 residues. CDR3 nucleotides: TGTGCCAGCAGTATGGACAGGGAGGTATTCCAGGGCCTCCACTTT. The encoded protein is CASSMDREVFQGLHF.

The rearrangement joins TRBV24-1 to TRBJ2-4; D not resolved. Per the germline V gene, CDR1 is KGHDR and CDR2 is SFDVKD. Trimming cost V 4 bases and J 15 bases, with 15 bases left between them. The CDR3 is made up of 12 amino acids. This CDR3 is CATSDPIAQWYF. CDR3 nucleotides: TGTGCCACCAGTGACCCCATAGCTCAATGGTACTTC.

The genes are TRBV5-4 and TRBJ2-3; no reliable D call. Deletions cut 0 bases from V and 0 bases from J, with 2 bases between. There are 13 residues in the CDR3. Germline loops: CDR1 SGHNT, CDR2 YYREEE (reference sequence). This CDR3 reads CASSLASTDTQYF. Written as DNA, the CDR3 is TGTGCCAGCAGCTTGGCGAGCACAGATACGCAGTATTTT.

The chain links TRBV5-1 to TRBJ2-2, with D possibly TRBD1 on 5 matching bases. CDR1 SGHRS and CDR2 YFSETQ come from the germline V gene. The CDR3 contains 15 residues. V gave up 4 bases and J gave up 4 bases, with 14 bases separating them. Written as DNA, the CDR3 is TGCGCCAGCAGCCCAGACAGCCTCTCCACCGGGGAGCTGTTTTTT. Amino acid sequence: CASSPDSLSTGELFF.

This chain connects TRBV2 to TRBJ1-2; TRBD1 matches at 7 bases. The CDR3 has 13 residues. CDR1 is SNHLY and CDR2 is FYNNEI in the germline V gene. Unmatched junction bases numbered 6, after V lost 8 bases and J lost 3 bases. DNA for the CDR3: TGTGCCAGCGGACAGGTTGGGGACTATGGCTACACCTTC. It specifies CASGQVGDYGYTF. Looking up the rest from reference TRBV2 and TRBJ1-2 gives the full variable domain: EPEVTQTPSHQVTQMGQEVILRCVPISNHLYFYWYRQILGQKVEFLVSFYNNEISEKSEIFDDQFSVERPDGSNFTLKIRSTKLEDSAMYFCASGQVGDYGYTFGSGTRLTVV.

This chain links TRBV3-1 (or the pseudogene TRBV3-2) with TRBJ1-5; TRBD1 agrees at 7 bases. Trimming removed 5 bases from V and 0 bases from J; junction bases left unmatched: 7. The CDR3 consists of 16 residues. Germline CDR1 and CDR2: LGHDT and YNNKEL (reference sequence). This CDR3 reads CASSWGAGGSNQPQHF. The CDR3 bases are TGTGCCAGCAGCTGGGGAGCAGGGGGTAGCAATCAGCCCCAGCATTTT.

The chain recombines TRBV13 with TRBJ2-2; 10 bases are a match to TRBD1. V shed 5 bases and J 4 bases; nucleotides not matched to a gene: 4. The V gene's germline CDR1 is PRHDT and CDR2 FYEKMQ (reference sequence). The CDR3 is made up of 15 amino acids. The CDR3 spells CASSLRDRGTGELFF. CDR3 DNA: TGTGCCAGCAGCCTCCGGGACAGGGGCACCGGGGAGCTGTTTTTT.

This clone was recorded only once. The CDR3 loop reads CASRGEDASWNEQYF. The CDR3 DNA reads TGTGCCAGCCGCGGGGAAGATGCCAGCTGGAACGAGCAGTACTTC. This chain connects TRBV28 to TRBJ2-7; D is possibly TRBD2 (6 bases). V lost 8 bases and J 5 bases, leaving 22 bases between the germline ends. There are 15 residues in the CDR3. CDR1 is MDHEN and CDR2 is SYDVKM in the germline V gene.

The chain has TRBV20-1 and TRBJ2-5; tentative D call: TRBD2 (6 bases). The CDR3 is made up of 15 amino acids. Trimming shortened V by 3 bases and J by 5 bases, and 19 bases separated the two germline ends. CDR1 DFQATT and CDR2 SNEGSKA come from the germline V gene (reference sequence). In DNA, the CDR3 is TGCAGTGCTAGTCCCTGGGGTCTAGCGAGGGAGACCCAGTACTTC. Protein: CSASPWGLARETQYF.

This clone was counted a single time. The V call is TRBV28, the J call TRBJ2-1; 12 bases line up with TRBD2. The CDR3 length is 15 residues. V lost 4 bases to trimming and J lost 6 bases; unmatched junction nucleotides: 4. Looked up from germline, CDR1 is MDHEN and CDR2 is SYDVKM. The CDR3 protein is CASSSSGRAVNEQFF. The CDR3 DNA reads TGTGCCAGCAGTTCTAGCGGGAGGGCTGTCAATGAGCAGTTCTTC.

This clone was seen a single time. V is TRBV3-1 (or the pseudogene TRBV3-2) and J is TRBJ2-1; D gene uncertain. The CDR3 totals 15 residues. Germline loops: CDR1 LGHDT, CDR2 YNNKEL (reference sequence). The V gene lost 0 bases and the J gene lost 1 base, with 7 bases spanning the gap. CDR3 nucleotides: TGTGCCAGCAGCCAAGAGATACTTTCCTACAATGAGCAGTTCTTC. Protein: CASSQEILSYNEQFF.

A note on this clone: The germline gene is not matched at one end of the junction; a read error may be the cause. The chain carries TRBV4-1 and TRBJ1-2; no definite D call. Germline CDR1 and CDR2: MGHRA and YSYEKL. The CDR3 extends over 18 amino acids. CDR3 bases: TGCGCCAGCAGCCAAGACAGTAATCTAGGCCGCAGAAACTCTGGCTACACCTTC. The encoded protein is CASSQDSNLGRRNSGYTF.

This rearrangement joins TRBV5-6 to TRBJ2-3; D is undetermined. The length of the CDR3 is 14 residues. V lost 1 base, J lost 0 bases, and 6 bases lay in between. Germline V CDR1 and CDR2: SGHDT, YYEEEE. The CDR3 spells CASSLITSTDTQYF. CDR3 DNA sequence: TGTGCCAGCAGCTTGATCACTAGCACAGATACGCAGTATTTT.

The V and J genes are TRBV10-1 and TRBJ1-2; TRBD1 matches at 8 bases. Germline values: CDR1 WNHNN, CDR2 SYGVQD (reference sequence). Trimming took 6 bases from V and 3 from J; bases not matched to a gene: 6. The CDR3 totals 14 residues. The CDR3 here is CASSPTGVHYGYTF. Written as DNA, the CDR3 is TGCGCCAGCAGCCCGACAGGGGTTCACTATGGCTACACCTTC.

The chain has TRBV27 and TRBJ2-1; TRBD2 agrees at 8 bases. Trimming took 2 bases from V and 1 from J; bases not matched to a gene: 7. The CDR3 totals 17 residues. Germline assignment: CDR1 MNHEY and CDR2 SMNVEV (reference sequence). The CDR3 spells CASSLRPGGYSYNEQFF. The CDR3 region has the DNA TGTGCCAGCAGTTTACGTCCGGGAGGGTATTCCTACAATGAGCAGTTCTTC.

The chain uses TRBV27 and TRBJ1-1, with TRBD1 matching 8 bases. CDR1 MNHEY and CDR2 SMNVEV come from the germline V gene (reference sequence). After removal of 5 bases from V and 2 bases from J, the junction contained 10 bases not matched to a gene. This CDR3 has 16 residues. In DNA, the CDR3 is TGTGCCAGCAGTCCGTCTGGCAGGGGGCGAAACACTGAAGCTTTCTTT. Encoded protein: CASSPSGRGRNTEAFF.

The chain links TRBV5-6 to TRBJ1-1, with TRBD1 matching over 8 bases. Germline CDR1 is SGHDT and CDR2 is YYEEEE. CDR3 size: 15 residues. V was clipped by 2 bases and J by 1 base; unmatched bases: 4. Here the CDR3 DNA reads TGTGCCAGCAGCTTAAGGGACAGGCAGAACACTGAAGCTTTCTTT. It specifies CASSLRDRQNTEAFF.

In DNA form, the CDR3 reads TGTGCCAGCAGCTTGTCGCCGGGACAGGGGTATCGTGAGCAGTTCTTC. Its translation is CASSLSPGQGYREQFF. The chain carries TRBV5-6 and TRBJ2-1; 10 bases match TRBD1. CDR1 is SGHDT, CDR2 YYEEEE, per germline. The CDR3 has 16 residues. The ends lost 1 base at V and 9 bases at J; junction bases unmatched: 10.

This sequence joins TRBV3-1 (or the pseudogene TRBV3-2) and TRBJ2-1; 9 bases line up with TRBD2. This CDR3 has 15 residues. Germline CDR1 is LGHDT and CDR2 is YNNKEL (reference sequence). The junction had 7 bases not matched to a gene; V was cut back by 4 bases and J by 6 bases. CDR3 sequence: CASSRPSGKANEQFF. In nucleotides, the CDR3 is TGTGCCAGCAGCCGTCCTAGCGGGAAGGCCAATGAGCAGTTCTTC.